The 27 T cell receptor beta chains below were found in one sample sequenced in a study of blood T cell repertoires in COVID-19. Generated by immunoSEQ multiplex PCR, the TCRdb table keeps only in-frame clones and is missing some. There are about 33,000 clones in the sample; nearly 90% occur only once, and around 2% lies in the top ten. The sample consisted of peripheral blood. These receptors originate from a human donor in a cohort sampled during active COVID-19.

J is TRBJ2-1 and V is TRBV15; 10 bases agree with TRBD2. V was clipped by 1 base and J by 4 bases; unmatched bases: 7. The CDR3 runs to 17 residues. The germline V gene has CDR1 LNHNV and CDR2 YYDKDF (reference sequence). Here the CDR3 DNA reads TGTGCCACCAGCAGAGCACAGCTAGCGGGAGCTTACAATGAGCAGTTCTTC. Translating gives CATSRAQLAGAYNEQFF.

The chain combines TRBV9 with TRBJ2-2; TRBD1 matches 8 bases. The germline V gene encodes CDR1 SGDLS and CDR2 YYNGEE. V trimming: 0 bases; J trimming: 6 bases; junction bases outside the gene matches: 1. This CDR3 comprises 14 residues. CDR3 nucleotides: TGTGCCAGCAGCGTAGGACAGGGGCCCGGGGAGCTGTTTTTT. It encodes CASSVGQGPGELFF.

V is TRBV5-1 and J is TRBJ2-7; 8 bases map to TRBD1. V shed 1 base and J 2 bases; nucleotides not matched to a gene: 5. The CDR3 covers 15 residues. Germline-derived CDR1 and CDR2 are SGHRS and YFSETQ. This CDR3 is CASSLQGANPYEQYF. In nucleotides, the CDR3 is TGCGCCAGCAGCTTGCAGGGGGCGAACCCCTACGAGCAGTACTTC.

The CDR3, as DNA: TGTGCCAGCAGCGCAGGGGGGGAGACCCAGTACTTC. It translates to CASSAGGETQYF. The chain links TRBV28 to TRBJ2-5, with D tentatively TRBD1 (7 bases). This CDR3 region has 12 residues. V lost 6 bases, J lost 5 bases, and 10 bases lay in between. Germline V lookup: CDR1 MDHEN, CDR2 SYDVKM. Filled out from reference TRBV28 and TRBJ2-5, the complete variable domain reads DVKVTQSSRYLVKRTGEKVFLECVQDMDHENMFWYRQDPGLGLRLIYFSYDVKMKEKGDIPEGYSVSREKKERFSLILESASTNQTSMYLCASSAGGETQYFGPGTRLLVL.

The chain carries TRBV13 and TRBJ2-5; maybe TRBD2 (6 bases). The CDR3 sequence is 14 residues long. V was shortened by 3 bases and J by 3 bases, with 11 bases between the two germline ends. Germline V CDR1 and CDR2: PRHDT, FYEKMQ (reference sequence). The CDR3 DNA reads as TGTGCCAGCAGCTTTAGAGGAGGGAAAGAGACCCAGTACTTC. Protein product: CASSFRGGKETQYF.

This clone was found once. This chain connects TRBV2 to TRBJ2-1; no reliable D call. The CDR3 is 11 residues long. Germline CDR1 and CDR2: SNHLY and FYNNEI. Trimming stripped 4 bases from V and 5 bases from J, with 3 bases between. The CDR3 reads CASSGDNEQFF. The CDR3 nucleotides are TGTGCCAGCAGTGGAGACAATGAGCAGTTCTTC.

This chain links TRBV9 with TRBJ1-5; D gene ambiguous. Deletions cut 1 base from V and 0 bases from J, with 2 bases between. This CDR3 spans 13 amino acids. Germline CDR1 and CDR2: SGDLS and YYNGEE. The CDR3 DNA follows: TGTGCCAGCAGCGTATATAGCAATCAGCCCCAGCATTTT. This codes for CASSVYSNQPQHF.

The genes are TRBV29-1 and TRBJ2-5; TRBD2 might be the D (6 bases). CDR1 and CDR2 (germline): SQVTM, ANQGSEA. The CDR3 is 15 amino acids. V dropped 7 bases and J dropped 3 bases, with 21 bases sitting between them. CDR3 in amino acids: CSADSSWGGEETQYF. The CDR3 DNA is TGCAGCGCCGATTCCTCCTGGGGCGGGGAAGAGACCCAGTACTTC.

This clone has only a few counts. Germline is not matched at one junction end, which may reflect a read error. The genes are TRBV7-6 and TRBJ2-7, with TRBD2 matching over 11 bases. The germline V gene has CDR1 SGHVS and CDR2 FNYEAQ. CDR3 size: 14 residues. CDR3 sequence (DNA): TGTGCCAGCAGCCTAGCGGGGGGAAACTACGAGCAGTACTTC. This translates into CASSLAGGNYEQYF.

The chain has TRBV11-2 and TRBJ2-2; weak D call: TRBD2 (5 bases). Germline assignment: CDR1 SGHAT and CDR2 FQNNGV. This CDR3 is 15 amino acids long. Between the trimmed V and J ends, which lost 5 bases and 6 bases, there was a span of 16 bases. CDR3 sequence reads: CASSPGREVPGELFF. The CDR3 DNA follows: TGTGCCAGCAGCCCAGGACGGGAAGTCCCCGGGGAGCTGTTTTTT.

This chain connects TRBV29-1 to TRBJ2-5, with D unresolved. In germline, CDR1 is SQVTM, CDR2 ANQGSEA. This CDR3 is 10 amino acids long. V was trimmed by 6 bases and J by 6 bases, leaving 8 bases between them. Here the CDR3 DNA reads TGCAGCGTGGAACATCAGACCCAGTACTTC. The encoded protein is CSVEHQTQYF. Drawing the rest from reference TRBV29-1 and TRBJ2-5, the complete variable domain is SAVISQKPSRDICQRGTSLTIQCQVDSQVTMMFWYRQQPGQSLTLIATANQGSEATYESGFVIDKFPISRPNLTFSTLTVSNMSPEDSSIYLCSVEHQTQYFGPGTRLLVL.

The chain recombines TRBV18 with TRBJ1-1; TRBD1 is a possible D gene (6 bases). The germline gives CDR1 KGHSH, CDR2 LQKENI. The CDR3 sequence is 12 residues long. V was trimmed by 6 bases and J by 3 bases, leaving 8 bases between them. CDR3 region: CASSHRDTEAFF. As DNA, the CDR3 is TGTGCCAGCTCTCACAGGGACACTGAAGCTTTCTTT.

The rearrangement links TRBV19 to TRBJ1-2, with 9 bases identical to TRBD1. The germline V gene encodes CDR1 LNHDA and CDR2 SQIVND (reference sequence). Trimming cost V 6 bases and J 3 bases; bases outside gene matches: 5. This CDR3 has 14 residues. The DNA for the CDR3 is TGTGCCAGTAGAAGACAGGGGGAAGACTATGGCTACACCTTC. Protein product: CASRRQGEDYGYTF.

V usage is TRBV18 and J usage is TRBJ2-2; tentative D call: TRBD1 (6 bases). Germline V CDR1 and CDR2: KGHSH, LQKENI. Trimming pared 3 bases from V and 0 bases from J, leaving 11 bases between. The CDR3 loop spans 16 amino acids. CDR3 in amino acids: CASSPWTASNTGELFF. DNA for the CDR3: TGTGCCAGCTCACCGTGGACAGCATCGAACACCGGGGAGCTGTTTTTT.

The rearrangement joins TRBV6-5 to TRBJ2-7; a possible D gene is TRBD1 (6 bases). With 9 bases removed from V and 3 bases from J, the gap between germline ends came to 12 bases. CDR1 is MNHEY and CDR2 is SVGAGI in the germline V gene. The CDR3 spans 12 residues. The CDR3 region is CASSTGNYEQYF. In DNA, the CDR3 is TGTGCCAGTTCAACAGGGAACTACGAGCAGTACTTC.

This clone was detected once. The rearrangement joins TRBV5-4 to TRBJ2-3; 9 bases map to TRBD2. CDR3 length equals 16 residues. Per the germline V gene, CDR1 is SGHNT and CDR2 is YYREEE (reference sequence). V trimming: 2 bases; J trimming: 0 bases; junction bases outside the gene matches: 4. The CDR3 is CASSFGAGGSTDTQYF. CDR3 bases: TGTGCCAGCAGCTTCGGTGCGGGGGGGAGCACAGATACGCAGTATTTT.

The V call is TRBV5-1, the J call TRBJ2-7; 9 positions match TRBD2. Germline lookup yields CDR1 SGHRS and CDR2 YFSETQ. V lost 5 bases and J lost 7; bases outside the gene matches: 10. The CDR3 covers 14 residues. The CDR3 sequence: CASSGSSGELEQYF. The CDR3 coding sequence is TGCGCCAGCAGTGGTTCTAGCGGGGAATTGGAGCAGTACTTC.

The V and J genes are TRBV4-2 and TRBJ1-3; the D gene is possibly TRBD1 (5 bases). V was clipped by 2 bases and J by 0 bases, with 11 bases between them. Germline CDR1 LGHNA, CDR2 YNFKEQ. CDR3 length equals 16 residues. The CDR3 nucleotides are TGTGCCAGCAGCCAACTGGACACCACCTCTGGAAACACCATATATTTT. Protein product: CASSQLDTTSGNTIYF.

The chain combines TRBV10-3 with TRBJ2-1; 7 bases agree with TRBD2. With V trimmed by 3 bases and J by 5 bases, 7 bases remained unmatched. CDR3 length: 15 residues. The germline CDR1 and CDR2 sequences are ENHRY and SYGVKD. For the CDR3, the DNA is TGTGCCATCAGTGACCGGGACTATAAGAACAATGAGCAGTTCTTC. It codes for CAISDRDYKNNEQFF.

The chain links TRBV18 to TRBJ1-1; D gene unclear. The CDR3 consists of 14 residues. Trimming removed 6 bases at V and 2 bases at J, with 13 bases between. Germline V gene lookup returns CDR1 KGHSH and CDR2 LQKENI. For the CDR3, the DNA is TGTGCCAGCTCCCCCTCGAGGAGCAACACTGAAGCTTTCTTT. This codes for CASSPSRSNTEAFF.

J is TRBJ2-2 and V is TRBV16; TRBD1 might be the D (6 bases). Germline V gives CDR1 KGHSY, CDR2 FQNENV. Trimming removed 3 bases from V and 5 bases from J, with 16 bases in between. The CDR3 is 16 residues long. CDR3 sequence: CASSQDSTGWTGELFF. CDR3 DNA: TGTGCCAGCAGCCAGGACTCGACAGGTTGGACCGGGGAGCTGTTTTTT.

This clone occurred once. The chain combines TRBV12-1 with TRBJ1-2. TRBV12-1 corresponds to a pseudogene. The CDR3 runs 17 residues. In DNA form, the CDR3 reads TGTGCCAGCAGCTTTCGGCCCGGGTGTGGTTTTTGGGAAGGAGGCACCTTC. Translating gives CASSFRPGCGFWEGGTF.

V and J are TRBV7-8 and TRBJ2-5; D is unclear. This CDR3 contains 13 residues. The germline V gene has CDR1 SGHVS and CDR2 FQNEAQ. Trimming took 4 bases from V and 5 from J, leaving 11 bases between them. The CDR3 here is CASSSLIHETQYF. In DNA, the CDR3 is TGTGCCAGCAGCTCACTGATCCACGAGACCCAGTACTTC. Based on the CDR3 plus reference TRBV7-8 and TRBJ2-5, the full variable domain is GAGVSQSPRYKVAKRGQDVALRCDPISGHVSLFWYQQALGQGPEFLTYFQNEAQLDKSGLPSDRFFAERPEGSVSTLKIQRTQQEDSAVYLCASSSLIHETQYFGPGTRLLVL.

The genes are TRBV19 and TRBJ2-1; D call uncertain. V was pared by 3 bases and J by 6 bases, with 15 bases between. This CDR3 region has 15 residues. Per germline, CDR1 LNHDA and CDR2 SQIVND (reference sequence). The chain's CDR3 is CASSMGVNGGNEQFF. The CDR3 DNA sequence: TGTGCCAGTAGTATGGGCGTGAATGGTGGCAATGAGCAGTTCTTC.

The V gene is TRBV9, the J gene TRBJ2-7; tentative D call: TRBD1 (6 bases). The CDR3 totals 16 residues. Germline CDR1 and CDR2: SGDLS and YYNGEE. Trimming removed 4 bases at V and 4 bases at J, with 21 bases between. The CDR3 region is CASSLGNGPTGYEQYF. CDR3 in DNA: TGTGCCAGCAGCTTAGGGAACGGACCCACAGGGTACGAGCAGTACTTC.

The chain couples TRBV5-4 to TRBJ2-2, with TRBD1 matching over 8 bases. CDR3 length equals 16 residues. Per germline, CDR1 SGHNT and CDR2 YYREEE (reference sequence). V dropped 9 bases and J dropped 2; count of bases not matched to a gene: 12. CDR3 protein: CANQGPGQVNTGELFF. The DNA of the CDR3 is TGTGCCAACCAGGGGCCGGGACAGGTTAACACCGGGGAGCTGTTTTTT.

The V gene is TRBV28, the J gene TRBJ2-1, with TRBD2 identical over 10 bases. V shed 2 bases, J shed 3 bases, and the junction held 4 bases outside the gene matches. The CDR3 has 16 amino acids. Per germline, CDR1 MDHEN and CDR2 SYDVKM. As DNA, the CDR3 is TGTGCCAGCAGTTTAAAGCGGGGGGGCCTCTACAATGAGCAGTTCTTC. Translated: CASSLKRGGLYNEQFF.